By its share, the clone carrying this T cell receptor (beta chain) is medium-sized. The target antigen is unknown. Sequencing of cultured CD4+ T cell DNA used the Oncomine TCR Beta short-read assay. MiXCR, applied by TCRdb to the PCR reads, yields one record per CDR3 protein. The data hold roughly 12,000 distinct CDR3 sequences, with about 61% observed a single time. CDR1 is MNHEY, CDR2 SVGEGT, per germline. Losses at the gene ends were 4 bases for V and 7 bases for J; bases not matched to a gene: 13. The length of the CDR3 is 16 residues. This specimen belongs to a study of vaccination and CD4 T cells after COVID-19. Whole-study results and caveats: Median SARS-CoV-2-reactive clonotype numbers went from around 20 to 38; this increase was not significant. In convalescent patients, a median roughly 86% of reactive clones appeared only post-vaccination.

Treatment here: approximately nine-day PBMC culture with coronavirus spike peptide pools or control peptides (ViraFEST assay). Culture conditions combined 2 million to 2.5 million PBMCs per well with around 9.2 IU/ml IL-2 and about 10 ug/ml peptide pools. V is TRBV6-2 or TRBV6-3 and J is TRBJ2-7, with 10 nucleotides matching TRBD1. This clonotype was sampled from a human donor who had recovered from COVID-19. The sample taken for sequencing was CD4+ T cells from blood, cultured in vitro. The CDR3 spells CASSLSRGQGISEQYF. CDR3 DNA: TGTGCCAGCAGTTTATCAAGGGGACAGGGGATTTCTGAGCAGTACTTC.